This T cell receptor beta chain was identified during a study of shared clonotypes between healthy human individuals. Clones were read by immunoSEQ multiplex PCR, and TCRdb kept only the in-frame ones, dropping some. Of 980,000 or so clones in the sample, 76% were seen once. Participating donors were healthy, HIV-negative adults free of recent acute infections or vaccinations. The donors were all Caucasian adults (living in Nashville, Tennessee). The CDR3 consists of 14 residues. The germline gives CDR1 MRHNA, CDR2 SNTAGT. V lost 6 bases to trimming and J lost 1 base, with 12 bases between them. Sequencing was performed on memory CD4+ T cells sorted from blood. The subset here: CD45RA-negative fraction. This TCR came from a man younger than 35 in good health. The chain has TRBV6-4 and TRBJ1-1; D call uncertain. The CDR3 loop is CASSQTMGNTEAFF. In DNA form, the CDR3 reads TGTGCCAGCAGCCAGACGATGGGGAACACTGAAGCTTTCTTT.